This TCR beta chain originates from a study of long-term antiretroviral therapy in people with HIV. General study points: HIV repertoires showed narrower CDR3 length ranges than controls. Viral resistance, ART adherence and therapy changes all lacked available data. Clonal expansions arising prior to ART prevailed in the repertoire at every time point. From about 2003 to 2018, blood was obtained, possibly while participants received older ART regimens.

Turning to this clone: Its antigen remains unknown.

Survey level was the resolution at which the v3.0 immunoSEQ assay ran. TCRdb's table, derived via immunoSEQ multiplex PCR, lists solely in-frame clones and lacks some. The sample holds under 20,000 clones, 75% to 85% seen once. J lost 0 bases, V lost 5 bases, and 14 bases had no gene match. CDR3 length equals 18 residues. Germline V gives CDR1 SEHNR, CDR2 FQNEAQ (reference sequence). The chain combines TRBV7-9 with TRBJ2-3; 7 bases agree with TRBD2. The TCR originated in a woman aged 40 to 50 with HIV. Sequences were derived from unsorted PBMCs, sampled 0.2 years after starting antiretroviral therapy. The CDR3 DNA is TGTGCCAGCAGCCCGATTGCCTGGGGGGGACTCAGCACAGATACGCAGTATTTT. The encoded protein is CASSPIAWGGLSTDTQYF.